This T cell receptor beta chain was retrieved from a study of blood T cell repertoires in COVID-19 (dated by TCRdb to the early 2020s). For the wider study: The collaborator samples originated in the United States, Italy and Spain and spanned the acute and convalescent phases of COVID-19. The prospective study material was composed of cDNA or gDNA derived from T cells, B-cell-depleted T cells, or PBMCs. Subjects who had been exposed to COVID-19, were actively infected with it, or had recovered from it provided the deeply sampled blood TCRbeta repertoires that made up the dataset. The repertoires were made available in a free public database intended to serve as a resource for research on the immune response to SARS-CoV-2. Samples were obtained from the ongoing ImmuneRACE study (first 160 participants) and from over 1,000 subjects provided by 6 global collaborators. A de-identified subject ID, COVID-19 status, age in years and sex were almost always included in the sample metadata. Where available, HLA class I and class II types were taken from metadata supplied by the sample provider and were not determined by assay-based typing.

Details on this clone: No antigen is known for it. There are no base qualities to consult, and no much larger clone falls within one base.

The immunoSEQ Assay, a bias-controlled multiplex PCR, was used to amplify TCRbeta CDR3 regions from genomic DNA. The authors processed their data as follows. The number of nucleated cells in each sample was estimated from the amplification of reference gene primers within the assay. To quantify the absolute abundance of each unique TCRbeta CDR3 rearrangement, sequence reads were collapsed and filtered. For each sample, productive Simpson clonality was calculated as the square root of Simpson's diversity index over productive rearrangements. TCRdb took this table from immuneACCESS and kept in-frame rearrangements with V and J called. Such tables lack part of the clones; where checked against another copy, unresolved V genes explain under half of the gap, and the rest is unexplained. V and J calls and clone size are copied from that table; D and trimming were computed from the DNA. This sample gives tens of thousands of clones in total; more than 90% of them show up just once. The leading ten clones occupy around a sixth of the sample.

Whole blood was collected in K2EDTA tubes by collaborating institutions according to the institutions' own protocols. Collaborator samples were shipped for TCRbeta analysis as frozen whole blood, isolated PBMCs, or DNA extracted from either sample type. The CDR3 holds 15 amino acids from the cysteine to the phenylalanine. Only the CDR3 DNA stays, 45 bases, in frame from base 1. The CDR1 and CDR2 encoded by the germline V gene (reference sequence) are LNHDA and SQIVND. V loses 0 bases, J loses 2 bases, and the germline ends lie 10 bases apart. Results the study describes overall, beyond this receptor: The quantity of clinical and demographic metadata differed by source and by participant and was supplied without curation.

The sample comprised peripheral blood. The TCR was taken from a woman over 75 with active or convalescent COVID-19. The chain links TRBV19 with TRBJ1-2; the D region possibly corresponds to TRBD1 (5 bases align). Read as DNA, the sequence is TGTGCCAGTAGTATAGAGAAGACAGCGAACTATGGCTACACCTTC. The translation is CASSIEKTANYGYTF.